The 18 T cell receptor beta chains in this list originate from one sample, sequenced in a study of blood T cell repertoires in COVID-19. Generated by immunoSEQ multiplex PCR, the TCRdb table keeps only in-frame clones and is missing some. The repertoire holds approximately 110,000 clones, with around 74% as singletons. The specimen was peripheral blood. The source of these receptors is a woman in her seventies with acute or convalescent COVID-19.

The chain joins TRBV11-2 to TRBJ1-3; possible D gene TRBD1, 5 bases. Germline CDR1 and CDR2: SGHAT and FQNNGV. This CDR3 is 14 amino acids long. Deletions cut 0 bases from V and 8 bases from J, with 11 bases between. The CDR3 DNA reads TGTGCCAGCAGCTTAGAGGCAGGGATGTACACCATATATTTT. This gives the protein CASSLEAGMYTIYF.

The gene calls are TRBV5-6 and TRBJ1-2; D is unclear. CDR1 and CDR2 (germline): SGHDT, YYEEEE. The CDR3 covers 12 residues. Trimming stripped 0 bases from V and 13 bases from J, with 13 bases between. The CDR3 spells CASSLGTHTATF. CDR3 coding DNA: TGTGCCAGCAGCTTGGGTACGCATACAGCCACCTTC.

The V gene is TRBV7-2, the J gene TRBJ2-5, with 15 bases lining up with TRBD2. Germline V gene data show CDR1 as SGHTA and CDR2 as FQGNSA. The CDR3 spans 17 residues. Trimming at V came to 4 bases and at J to 2 bases, leaving 5 bases not matched to a gene. For the CDR3, the DNA is TGTGCCAGCAGCTCAGGACTAGCGGGGGGGCGACAAGAGACCCAGTACTTC. Encoded protein: CASSSGLAGGRQETQYF. The whole variable domain, remainder taken from reference TRBV7-2 and TRBJ2-5, is GAGVSQSPSNKVTEKGKDVELRCDPISGHTALYWYRQSLGQGLEFLIYFQGNSAPDKSGLPSDRFSAERTGGSVSTLTIQRTQQEDSAVYLCASSSGLAGGRQETQYFGPGTRLLVL.

The chain carries TRBV6-5 and TRBJ2-2; D is undetermined. From germline, CDR1 is MNHEY and CDR2 SVGAGI. V was shortened by 4 bases and J by 0 bases, with 6 bases between the two germline ends. This CDR3 comprises 14 residues. This CDR3 is CASSFSANTGELFF. In DNA, the CDR3 is TGTGCCAGCAGTTTTTCCGCGAACACCGGGGAGCTGTTTTTT.

This clone appeared many times. The V call is TRBV19, the J call TRBJ2-7; D possibly corresponds to TRBD2 (5 bases). V gave up 5 bases and J gave up 3 bases, with 11 bases separating them. There are 13 residues in the CDR3. The germline V gene has CDR1 LNHDA and CDR2 SQIVND (reference sequence). This CDR3 is CASSGLGSYEQYF. The CDR3 DNA sequence: TGTGCCAGTAGTGGCCTGGGGAGCTACGAGCAGTACTTC.

This rearrangement joins TRBV19 to TRBJ2-1; 8 bases map to TRBD1. This CDR3 contains 15 residues. V shed 5 bases and J 9 bases; nucleotides not matched to a gene: 12. The germline V gene has CDR1 LNHDA and CDR2 SQIVND (reference sequence). The CDR3 spells CASSSGTGAEGEQFF. For the CDR3, the DNA is TGTGCCAGTAGTTCCGGGACAGGCGCCGAAGGTGAGCAGTTCTTC.

The gene calls are TRBV6-5 and TRBJ2-7, with D uncertain. The CDR3 spans 13 residues. V lost 2 bases, J lost 3 bases, and 8 bases lay in between. CDR1 is MNHEY and CDR2 is SVGAGI in the germline V gene. The CDR3 region has the DNA TGTGCCAGCAGTTACCAGGCGAACTACGAGCAGTACTTC. This codes for CASSYQANYEQYF.

The chain couples TRBV13 to TRBJ1-2; 7 bases are a match to TRBD1. From germline, CDR1 is PRHDT and CDR2 FYEKMQ (reference sequence). The trim removed 1 base at V and 5 bases at J, leaving 7 bases unmatched. The CDR3 has 15 amino acids. The CDR3 loop is CASSLAQGVRYGYTF. The CDR3 nucleotides read TGTGCCAGCAGCTTAGCCCAGGGGGTTAGGTATGGCTACACCTTC.

The chain joins TRBV20-1 to TRBJ2-5; 8 positions match TRBD1. CDR1 DFQATT and CDR2 SNEGSKA come from the germline V gene (reference sequence). V lost 3 bases, J lost 1 base, and 4 bases stayed unmatched. This CDR3 has 14 residues. The CDR3 is CSASAGTGQETQYF. The CDR3 nucleotides read TGCAGTGCTAGTGCCGGGACAGGCCAAGAGACCCAGTACTTC.

The chain couples TRBV3-1 (or the pseudogene TRBV3-2) to TRBJ2-5; TRBD1 is a possible D gene (5 bases). This CDR3 contains 12 residues. V was trimmed by 6 bases and J by 3 bases, leaving 8 bases between them. Per germline, CDR1 LGHDT and CDR2 YNNKEL (reference sequence). The CDR3 loop reads CASRLREETQYF. Here the CDR3 DNA reads TGTGCCAGCAGACTCAGGGAAGAGACCCAGTACTTC.

The chain carries TRBV7-8 and TRBJ2-7, with 7 bases aligning to TRBD1. V lost 5 bases, J lost 2 bases, and 3 bases stayed unmatched. The CDR3 runs 13 residues. The germline V gene encodes CDR1 SGHVS and CDR2 FQNEAQ. The CDR3 region has the DNA TGTGCCAGCAGCCAAGGGACAGCCTACGAGCAGTACTTC. Residues: CASSQGTAYEQYF.

This clone was picked up a small number of times. The CDR3 region has the DNA TGTGCCAGCAGTTTGGAGCACCCCTATGGCTACACCTTC. It specifies CASSLEHPYGYTF. The genes are TRBV28 and TRBJ1-2, with D unclear. The CDR3 covers 13 residues. CDR1 MDHEN and CDR2 SYDVKM come from the germline V gene. V was shortened by 3 bases and J by 4 bases, with 9 bases between the two germline ends.

V gene TRBV7-9 combines with J gene TRBJ1-1; D ambiguous. The CDR3 covers 12 residues. The V end was cut by 2 bases, the J end by 3 bases, with 4 bases between. The germline gives CDR1 SEHNR, CDR2 FQNEAQ (reference sequence). The CDR3 reads CASSLLDTEAFF. CDR3 coding DNA: TGTGCCAGCAGCTTACTCGACACTGAAGCTTTCTTT.

J is TRBJ1-5 and V is TRBV21-1. TRBV21-1 constitutes a pseudogene. This CDR3 has 14 amino acids. CDR3 protein: CASREDETEEPQHF. The CDR3 DNA reads TGTGCCAGCAGAGAGGACGAAACGGAGGAGCCCCAGCATTTT.

V is TRBV20-1 and J is TRBJ2-7; D call uncertain. CDR1 and CDR2 (germline): DFQATT, SNEGSKA (reference sequence). This CDR3 contains 11 residues. Trimming removed 1 base at V and 7 bases at J, with 8 bases between. The CDR3 nucleotides read TGCAGTGCTAGAGTAAGCACGGAGCAGTACTTC. Translation: CSARVSTEQYF.

This chain connects TRBV19 to TRBJ1-6; TRBD1 aligns across 8 bases. The CDR3 has 15 residues. CDR1 LNHDA and CDR2 SQIVND come from the germline V gene (reference sequence). Trimming removed 0 bases from V and 11 bases from J; junction bases left unmatched: 6. The CDR3 DNA reads as TGTGCCAGTAGTATAGATGGACAGGGTTCAGCACCCCTCCACTTT. The encoded protein is CASSIDGQGSAPLHF.

This clone was picked up a small number of times. The V gene is TRBV12-3 or TRBV12-4, the J gene TRBJ1-1; TRBD1 might be the D (5 bases). The germline V and J ends were trimmed by 5 bases and 8 bases, with 12 bases remaining between them. The CDR3 loop spans 12 amino acids. The CDR3 loop is CASSREQGEAFF. CDR3 nucleotides: TGTGCCAGCAGTCGGGAGCAGGGAGAAGCTTTCTTT.

The rearrangement joins TRBV6-5 to TRBJ1-5, with D hard to call. Deletions cut 5 bases from V and 7 bases from J, with 18 bases between. CDR3 length: 15 residues. Germline CDR1 MNHEY, CDR2 SVGAGI. As DNA, the CDR3 is TGTGCCAGCAGTCGGGCGGGCAGGCTTGAGCAGCCCCAGCATTTT. Its translation is CASSRAGRLEQPQHF.